A single sample is the source of the 9 T cell receptor beta chains below, sequenced in a study of shared T cell receptors in the human thymus. Profiled with immunoSEQ multiplex PCR; TCRdb holds only in-frame clones, not every one. Found here are hundreds of thousands of clones, roughly 90% of them singletons; the top ten hold around 0.0099%. The data also belong to a second study, concerning human thymus T cells.

Material: thymocytes. The source of these receptors is a boy younger than two with a congenital heart defect.

The gene calls are TRBV20-1 and TRBJ1-2; D is unresolved. The length of the CDR3 is 10 residues. Between the trimmed V and J ends, which lost 5 bases and 10 bases, there was a span of 11 bases. The germline CDR1 and CDR2 sequences are DFQATT and SNEGSKA (reference sequence). The CDR3: CSAPHMYYTF. The CDR3 coding sequence is TGCAGTGCTCCCCACATGTACTACACCTTC.

The rearrangement uses TRBV4-2 and TRBJ1-3, with 7 positions matching TRBD1. The length of the CDR3 is 16 residues. V gave up 0 bases and J gave up 2 bases; unmatched junction bases: 4. Germline V CDR1 and CDR2: LGHNA, YNFKEQ. Here the CDR3 DNA reads TGTGCCAGCAGCCAAGACACCGACAGGGCTGGAAACACCATATATTTT. This translates into CASSQDTDRAGNTIYF.

This clone was picked up one time. The CDR3 spells CASRRRANTEAFF. DNA for the CDR3: TGTGCCAGCAGGAGGAGGGCGAACACTGAAGCTTTCTTT. V gene TRBV5-4 combines with J gene TRBJ1-1; D uncertain. V was clipped by 5 bases and J by 1 base, with 9 bases between them. This CDR3 region has 13 residues. CDR1 SGHNT and CDR2 YYREEE come from the germline V gene (reference sequence).

This clone was detected once. This chain joins TRBV7-2 and TRBJ2-3; TRBD2 agrees at 8 bases. The CDR3 is 15 amino acids. Trimming at V came to 4 bases and at J to 1 base, leaving 4 bases not matched to a gene. Germline V CDR1 and CDR2: SGHTA, FQGNSA. CDR3 DNA sequence: TGTGCCAGCAGCTCGGGGGGGGCAGGCACAGATACGCAGTATTTT. Encoded protein: CASSSGGAGTDTQYF.

J is TRBJ2-3 and V is TRBV12-5; TRBD2 agrees at 9 bases. V gave up 5 bases and J gave up 3 bases; unmatched junction bases: 6. From germline, CDR1 is LGHNT and CDR2 FRNRAP. This CDR3 has 15 residues. The DNA of the CDR3 is TGTGCTAGTGGTCTTAGCGGGAGAGGGACAGATACGCAGTATTTT. Residues: CASGLSGRGTDTQYF.

J is TRBJ1-2 and V is TRBV7-9; TRBD1 agrees at 8 bases. V lost 4 bases and J lost 6; bases outside the gene matches: 4. This CDR3 region has 13 residues. Germline V lookup: CDR1 SEHNR, CDR2 FQNEAQ (reference sequence). The DNA of the CDR3 is TGTGCCAGCAGCTCCGCAGGGGGCGATGGCTACACCTTC. Protein: CASSSAGGDGYTF.

The chain recombines TRBV28 with TRBJ2-4, with TRBD2 matching 7 bases. Losses at the gene ends were 6 bases for V and 1 base for J; bases not matched to a gene: 9. The CDR3 is 16 amino acids. In germline, CDR1 is MDHEN, CDR2 SYDVKM. The CDR3 nucleotides read TGTGCCAGCAGATTGGGAGGGGTTGGCGCCAAAAACATTCAGTACTTC. This gives the protein CASRLGGVGAKNIQYF.

J is TRBJ2-1 and V is TRBV30; D gene uncertain. V dropped 0 bases and J dropped 9 bases, with 12 bases sitting between them. From germline, CDR1 is GTSNPN and CDR2 SVGIG (reference sequence). The CDR3 runs 13 residues. Here the CDR3 DNA reads TGTGCCTGGAGTGTAGCCGTTGGTGGTGAGCAGTTCTTC. Amino acid sequence: CAWSVAVGGEQFF. Full variable domain (outside the CDR3, taken from reference TRBV30 and TRBJ2-1): SQTIHQWPATLVQPVGSPLSLECTVEGTSNPNLYWYRQAAGRGLQLLFYSVGIGQISSEVPQNLSASRPQDRQFILSSKKLLLSDSGFYLCAWSVAVGGEQFFGPGTRLTVL.

The genes are TRBV5-6 and TRBJ2-3, with D maybe TRBD2 (7 bases). The V and J ends lost 1 base and 2 bases respectively, with 14 bases between them. Germline V gene lookup returns CDR1 SGHDT and CDR2 YYEEEE. The CDR3 is 16 residues long. CDR3 nucleotide sequence: TGTGCCAGCAGCTTGTCTCAGCGGGACAACACAGATACGCAGTATTTT. This gives the protein CASSLSQRDNTDTQYF.